A single TCR beta chain is shown here with its context. No cognate antigen has been identified for it. Within one base of it there is no much larger clone, and no base qualities were kept. After removal of 0 bases from V and 0 bases from J, the junction retains 5 bases not matched to a gene. As encoded in the germline V gene, CDR1 is SGHRS while CDR2 is YFSETQ. Its CDR3 holds 17 amino acids, cysteine through phenylalanine. Left in the record is the CDR3 DNA by itself, 51 bases read in frame from the first base. In light of the paper, this sample's treatment or condition label describes: allogeneic hematopoietic cell transplantation with graft depleted of TCRalphabeta T cells and CD19 B cells. The children who served as transplant recipients had been given grafts of TCRalphabeta/CD19-depleted allogeneic hematopoietic cells. This entry belongs to a study of T-cell reconstitution after alpha-beta-depleted transplantation in children (dated by TCRdb to about 2016). About the investigation overall: Using TCR repertoire profiling, the study followed T-cell immune reconstitution in a quantitative way in children after TCRalphabeta/CD19-depleted allogeneic hematopoietic cell transplantation. What the work shows at the level of the full study, not this receptor alone: The apparently early recovery of alphabetaT-cell counts about two months after transplant reportedly depended on only several hundred rapidly expanded clones that came from non-depleted graft cells. Hyperexpanded clone frequencies declined over subsequent months; after one year, T-cell counts and TCRbeta diversity were mostly attributed to newly produced T cells. In some patients, high TCRbeta diversity at day 60 was attributed to recipient T cells and intrathymic progenitors that had survived conditioning.

The protocol used for the library was PCR. TCRdb names Illumina HiSeq 2500 as the instrument used. TCR library preparation used molecular barcoding, with unique molecular identifiers applied to normalize quantification of the TCRbeta repertoire. TCRdb reprocessing: public reads trimmed at Q25 with fastp, clones called with MiXCR, in-frame beta chains kept. Every CDR3 protein is listed once, alongside the most common genes and DNA of its rows. Recorded for this sample are about 980,000 distinct CDR3 sequences; roughly 29% of them occurred a single time. Roughly 31% of the sample goes to the ten largest clones.

The origin of this receptor is a boy under two years old who had a stem cell transplant for SCID, so the T cells may come from the graft donor. The sequencing used PBMCs, mostly from graft donor cells, collected 360 days after TCRalphabeta/CD19-depleted stem cell transplant. The chain is made from TRBV5-1 and TRBJ2-2, with 7 central nucleotides matching TRBD1. In nucleotide form, the sequence is TGCGCCAGCAGCTTGGATTGGGGACAGTCGAACACCGGGGAGCTGTTTTTT. Translation gives CASSLDWGQSNTGELFF.